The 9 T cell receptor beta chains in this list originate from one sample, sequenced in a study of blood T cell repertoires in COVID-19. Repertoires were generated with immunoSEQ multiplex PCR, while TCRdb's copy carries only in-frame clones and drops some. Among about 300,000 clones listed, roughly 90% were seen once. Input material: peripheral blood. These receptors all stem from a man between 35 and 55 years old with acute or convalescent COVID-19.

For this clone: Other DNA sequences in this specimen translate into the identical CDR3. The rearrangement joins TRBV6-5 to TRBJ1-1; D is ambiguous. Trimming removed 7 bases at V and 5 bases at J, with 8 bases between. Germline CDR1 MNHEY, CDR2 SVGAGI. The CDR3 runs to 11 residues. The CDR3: CASTGGTEAFF. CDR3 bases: TGTGCCAGCACCGGAGGTACTGAAGCTTTCTTT.

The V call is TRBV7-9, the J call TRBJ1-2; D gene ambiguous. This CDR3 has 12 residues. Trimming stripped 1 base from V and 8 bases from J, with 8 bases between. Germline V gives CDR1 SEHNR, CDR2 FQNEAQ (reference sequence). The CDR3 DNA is TGTGCCAGCAGCTTAGTTGGTCGGGGCTACACCTTC. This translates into CASSLVGRGYTF.

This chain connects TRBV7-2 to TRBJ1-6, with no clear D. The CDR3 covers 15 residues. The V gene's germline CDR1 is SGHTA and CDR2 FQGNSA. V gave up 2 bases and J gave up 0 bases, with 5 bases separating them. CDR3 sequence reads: CASSLSYSYNSPLHF. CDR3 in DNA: TGTGCCAGCAGCTTATCCTACTCCTATAATTCACCCCTCCACTTT.

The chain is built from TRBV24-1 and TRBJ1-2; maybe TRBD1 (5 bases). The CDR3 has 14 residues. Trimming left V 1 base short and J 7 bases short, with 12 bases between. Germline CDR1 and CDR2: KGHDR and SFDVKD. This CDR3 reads CATSDFSRDSGYTF. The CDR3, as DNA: TGTGCCACCAGTGATTTCTCCAGGGATAGTGGCTACACCTTC.

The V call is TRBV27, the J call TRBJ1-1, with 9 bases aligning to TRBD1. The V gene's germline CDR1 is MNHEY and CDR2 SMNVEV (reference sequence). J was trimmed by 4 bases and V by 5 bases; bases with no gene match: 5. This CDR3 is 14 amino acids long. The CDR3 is CASSLGQGFTEAFF. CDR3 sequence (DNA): TGTGCCAGCAGTCTAGGACAGGGGTTCACTGAAGCTTTCTTT.

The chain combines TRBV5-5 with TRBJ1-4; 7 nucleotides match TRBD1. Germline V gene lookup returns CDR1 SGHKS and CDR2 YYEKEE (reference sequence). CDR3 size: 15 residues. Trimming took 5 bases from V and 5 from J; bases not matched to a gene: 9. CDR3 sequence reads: CASSPPTGMNEKLFF. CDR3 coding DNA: TGTGCCAGCAGTCCCCCGACAGGGATGAATGAAAAACTGTTTTTT.

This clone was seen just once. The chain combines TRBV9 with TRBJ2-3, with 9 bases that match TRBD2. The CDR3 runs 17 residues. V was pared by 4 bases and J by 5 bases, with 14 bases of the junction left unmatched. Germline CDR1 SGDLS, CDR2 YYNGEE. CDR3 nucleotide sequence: TGTGCCAGCAGCTCATCATGGGGTAGCGGGGGATTAGATACGCAGTATTTT. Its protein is CASSSSWGSGGLDTQYF.

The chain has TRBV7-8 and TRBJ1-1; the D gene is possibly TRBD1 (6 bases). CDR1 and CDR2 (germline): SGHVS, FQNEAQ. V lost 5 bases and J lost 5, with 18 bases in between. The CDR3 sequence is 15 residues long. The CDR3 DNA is TGTGCCAGCAGCCCACGGACAGCCCCGGGGACTGAAGCTTTCTTT. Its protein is CASSPRTAPGTEAFF.

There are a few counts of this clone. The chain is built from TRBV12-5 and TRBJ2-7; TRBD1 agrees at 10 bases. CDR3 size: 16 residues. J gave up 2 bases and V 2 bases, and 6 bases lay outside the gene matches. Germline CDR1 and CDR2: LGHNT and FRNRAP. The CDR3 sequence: CASGLWPGTGAYEQYF. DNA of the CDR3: TGTGCTAGTGGTTTGTGGCCCGGGACAGGGGCCTACGAGCAGTACTTC.